The text below deals with one T cell receptor beta chain. There is no known antigen for this receptor. No base quality information exists; no much larger clone differs at one position. The germline ends are 11 bases apart after V is trimmed by 1 base and J by 8 bases. Counted from cysteine to phenylalanine, this CDR3 has 13 amino acids. The DNA shown is the 39-base CDR3, in frame from base 1. Enrolling through a virtual design, the prospective study's participants ranged in age from roughly 18 to 89 years and lived across roughly 24 United States geographic areas. In the prospective study, participants were assigned to cohorts based on the clinical history participants reported in a screening survey and a study questionnaire. In the prospective study, whole blood, serum and a nasopharyngeal or oropharyngeal swab were collected from each participant by mobile phlebotomists. Prospective study participants could optionally give additional blood draws and questionnaires over an approximately two-month period. Blood samples from the prospective study were shipped frozen or at room temperature prior to DNA extraction.

This sample is drawn from a study of blood T cell repertoires in COVID-19 (dated by TCRdb to between 2020 and 2021). Looking at the study overall: Collaborator samples came from the United States, Italy and Spain and covered acute and convalescent phases of COVID-19. The prospective study material was composed of cDNA or gDNA derived from T cells, B-cell-depleted T cells, or PBMCs. Deeply sampled blood TCRbeta repertoires from subjects exposed to, actively infected with, or recovered from COVID-19 were included in the dataset. The repertoires were released in a freely available public database intended as a resource for research on the immune response to SARS-CoV-2. Samples came from the ongoing ImmuneRACE study (first 160 participants) plus 1,254 subjects from 6 global collaborators. The sample metadata nearly always contained a de-identified subject ID, COVID-19 status, age in years and sex. Where HLA class I and class II types were available, the types were taken from metadata supplied by the sample provider, not from assay-based typing.

The paper as a whole reports these results and caveats: How much clinical and demographic metadata was included differed by source and by participant, and the metadata was provided uncurated.

TCRbeta CDR3 regions were amplified from genomic DNA by means of the immunoSEQ Assay, a bias-controlled multiplex PCR. The authors' analysis ran thus. Within the assay, amplification of reference gene primers was used to estimate how many nucleated cells each sample contained. Sequence reads were collapsed and filtered to measure the absolute abundance of every unique TCRbeta CDR3 rearrangement. For each sample, productive Simpson clonality was calculated as the square root of Simpson's diversity index across productive rearrangements. Not all clones reach the TCRdb copy of this immuneACCESS table, which keeps in-frame sequences only. Checked studies attribute under half of the gap to unresolved V genes and leave the rest unexplained. D and trimming were read from the DNA, whereas the V and J calls and clone size are those reported in that table. In this sample the table shows about 240,000 clones, over 80% of which occur a single time. The ten largest clones take up approximately 2.4% of the sample.

The chain is assembled from TRBV12-3 or TRBV12-4 and TRBJ1-1, with no D gene named confidently. This TCR came from a woman younger than 45 with acute COVID-19. Sequencing was done on a sample of PBMCs or T cells enriched from blood (not recorded which). Here the CDR3 is given as CASSLGQVGEAFF. The DNA sequence follows: TGTGCCAGCAGTTTAGGTCAGGTTGGGGAAGCTTTCTTT.